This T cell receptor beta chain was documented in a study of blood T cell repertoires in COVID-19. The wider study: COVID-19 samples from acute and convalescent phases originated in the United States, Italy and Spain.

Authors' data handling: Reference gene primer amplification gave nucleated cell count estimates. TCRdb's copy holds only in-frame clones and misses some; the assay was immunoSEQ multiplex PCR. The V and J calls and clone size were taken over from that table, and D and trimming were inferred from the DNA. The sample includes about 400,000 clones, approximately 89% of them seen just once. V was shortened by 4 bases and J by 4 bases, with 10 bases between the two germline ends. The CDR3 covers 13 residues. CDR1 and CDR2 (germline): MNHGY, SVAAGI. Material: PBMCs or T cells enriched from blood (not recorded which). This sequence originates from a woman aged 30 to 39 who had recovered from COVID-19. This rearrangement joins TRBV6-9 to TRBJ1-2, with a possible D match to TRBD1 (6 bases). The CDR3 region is CASSSIQGYGYTF. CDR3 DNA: TGTGCCAGCAGTTCCATACAGGGCTATGGCTACACCTTC.